What follows is one TCR beta chain and its context. The antigen remains undetermined. CDR1 is SGHNT and CDR2 is YENEEA in the germline V gene. With 5 bases clipped from V and 5 bases from J, the junction kept 7 bases outside the gene matches. The CDR3 has 17 residues. The sample comes from a study of cytomegalovirus exposure and HLA in healthy donors. Overall study findings and caveats: Later on, an analysis tied approximately 15,000 TCR beta sequences to HLA alleles at 0.05 false discovery rate.

The study ran its PCR with 60 Vbeta and 13 Jbeta primers. Assay: immunoSEQ multiplex PCR; the TCRdb copy retains only in-frame clones and omits some. The sample records roughly 140,000 clones, 76% being singletons. The chain uses TRBV11-3 and TRBJ2-1, with 15 bases fitting TRBD2. Sequencing was done on a sample of PBMCs. The clonotype comes from a woman between 40 and 50 years old in good health and CMV-seronegative. CDR3: CASSLGLAGGNDNEQFF. The CDR3 nucleotides read TGTGCCAGCAGCCTGGGACTAGCGGGAGGAAACGACAATGAGCAGTTCTTC. Full variable domain (outside the CDR3, taken from reference TRBV11-3 and TRBJ2-1): EAGVVQSPRYKIIEKKQPVAFWCNPISGHNTLYWYLQNLGQGPELLIRYENEEAVDDSQLPKDRFSAERLKGVDSTLKIQPAELGDSAVYLCASSLGLAGGNDNEQFFGPGTRLTVL.